What follows are 10 T cell receptor beta chains derived from one specimen sequenced in a study of cytomegalovirus exposure and HLA in healthy donors. PCR was performed using 60 Vbeta and 13 Jbeta primers. Assay: immunoSEQ multiplex PCR; the TCRdb copy retains only in-frame clones and omits some. The sample has 200,000 to 300,000 clones; roughly 87% are singletons. The material sequenced was PBMCs. Receptors were obtained from a middle-aged woman in good health and CMV-seropositive.

The chain uses TRBV4-3 and TRBJ2-5; the match to TRBD1 covers 7 bases. Judging by the DNA end, TRBJ2-7 fits better; the J call may be wrong. CDR1 and CDR2 from the germline V gene are LGHNA and YSLEER. The CDR3 totals 16 residues. CDR3 sequence: CASSQEFEGTAYEQYF. CDR3 bases: TGCGCCAGCAGCCAAGAATTTGAAGGGACAGCCTACGAGCAGTACTTC.

This clone was found once. The V call is TRBV29-1, the J call TRBJ1-2; tentatively, D is TRBD1 (6 bases). The length of the CDR3 is 13 residues. The V and J ends lost 7 bases and 4 bases respectively, with 16 bases between them. Germline-derived CDR1 and CDR2 are SQVTM and ANQGSEA. CDR3 loop: CSATPGGSYGYTF. As DNA, the CDR3 is TGCAGCGCCACCCCGGGGGGCAGCTATGGCTACACCTTC.

The V and J genes are TRBV7-2 and TRBJ2-7; D ambiguous. The germline CDR1 and CDR2 sequences are SGHTA and FQGNSA. V was shortened by 1 base and J by 2 bases, with 9 bases between the two germline ends. The CDR3 spans 14 residues. The CDR3 loop is CASSLVPTTYEQYF. The CDR3 DNA reads as TGTGCCAGCAGCTTAGTTCCTACGACCTACGAGCAGTACTTC.

The chain uses TRBV7-9 and TRBJ2-5; D not certain. The tail of the sequence fits TRBJ2-7 better, so the J call may be wrong. CDR3 length equals 13 residues. The V gene's germline CDR1 is SEHNR and CDR2 FQNEAQ (reference sequence). The CDR3 region is CASSLLESGEQYF. DNA of the CDR3: TGTGCCAGCAGCTTATTGGAGTCTGGCGAGCAGTACTTC.

The chain carries TRBV18 and TRBJ2-7, with a weak D call TRBD2 (6 bases). Trimming cost V 3 bases and J 2 bases, with 11 bases left between them. CDR3 length: 14 residues. The germline CDR1 and CDR2 sequences are KGHSH and LQKENI. The CDR3 loop reads CASSPGLGAYEQYF. For the CDR3, the DNA is TGTGCCAGCTCACCGGGACTGGGGGCCTACGAGCAGTACTTC.

The chain is built from TRBV6-1 and TRBJ2-7; a possible D gene is TRBD1 (6 bases). Trimming took 5 bases from V and 3 from J, leaving 11 bases between them. The CDR3 extends over 13 amino acids. Germline V gene sequence: CDR1 MNHNS, CDR2 SASEGT. This CDR3 is CASSLTGNYEQYF. The CDR3 DNA reads TGTGCCAGCAGTCTCACAGGGAACTACGAGCAGTACTTC.

CDR3 nucleotides: TGTGCCAGTTCCGGGACTAGCGGGGGGTTAAGCTCCTACGAGCAGTACTTC. Residues: CASSGTSGGLSSYEQYF. The chain is built from TRBV19 and TRBJ2-7; 15 bases match TRBD2. Per germline, CDR1 LNHDA and CDR2 SQIVND (reference sequence). The CDR3 length is 17 residues. J gave up 0 bases and V 8 bases, and 8 bases lay outside the gene matches.

The chain links TRBV5-1 to TRBJ1-1; 11 nucleotides align to TRBD1. Germline CDR1 SGHRS, CDR2 YFSETQ. This CDR3 is 16 amino acids long. V dropped 4 bases and J dropped 3; count of bases not matched to a gene: 8. The CDR3 DNA reads TGCGCCAGCAGCCCGAGGACAGGGGGCAGGGACACTGAAGCTTTCTTT. Translated, it gives CASSPRTGGRDTEAFF.

This clone has only a few counts. This chain links TRBV4-2 with TRBJ1-1; D may be TRBD1 (5 bases). Germline loops: CDR1 LGHNA, CDR2 YNFKEQ. The germline V and J ends were trimmed by 1 base and 1 base, with 10 bases remaining between them. This CDR3 region has 15 residues. CDR3 protein: CASSQGGSGNTEAFF. CDR3 bases: TGTGCCAGCAGCCAAGGGGGCTCGGGGAACACTGAAGCTTTCTTT.

With regard to this clone: Other DNA sequences in the sample encode the same CDR3. The chain is built from TRBV5-5 and TRBJ2-7, with TRBD2 matching 10 bases. V trimming: 4 bases; J trimming: 1 base; junction bases outside the gene matches: 14. CDR1 is SGHKS, CDR2 YYEKEE, per germline (reference sequence). The CDR3 has 18 residues. The CDR3 protein is CASSLRGLGLADSYEQYF. The CDR3 DNA is TGTGCCAGCAGCCTCAGGGGACTTGGACTAGCGGATTCCTACGAGCAGTACTTC.